The text below deals with one T cell receptor (beta chain). The data originate from a study of blood T cell repertoires in COVID-19. On the study more broadly: From T cells, B-cell-depleted T cells, or PBMCs came the material, which was cDNA or gDNA.

Original analysis: Estimation of nucleated cell counts was performed using reference gene primer amplification. Profiled with immunoSEQ multiplex PCR; TCRdb holds only in-frame clones, not every one. Clonal size and the V and J genes are those of that table, whereas D and trimming came from the DNA. The sample consists of some 70,000 clones, roughly 87% of them appearing once. The junction had 3 bases not matched to a gene; V was cut back by 5 bases and J by 1 base. The germline V gene encodes CDR1 MNHEY and CDR2 SMNVEV (reference sequence). The CDR3 sequence is 14 residues long. Enrolment of Seattle patients took place during active infection, and they were followed longitudinally.

The receptor's source is a woman between 45 and 65 years old with COVID-19, enrolled during active disease. Sample: peripheral blood. The chain uses TRBV27 and TRBJ1-1; 8 positions match TRBD1. The CDR3 here is CASSRQGTNTEAFF. CDR3 DNA: TGTGCCAGCAGTAGACAGGGGACGAACACTGAAGCTTTCTTT.